The source of this T cell receptor beta chain is a study of blood T cell repertoires in COVID-19. Study information: COVID-19 samples collected from the United States, Italy and Spain covered acute and convalescent phases. The analysed material was cDNA or gDNA that came from T cells, B-cell-depleted T cells, or PBMCs.

TCRdb keeps only in-frame clones here, not all; method: immunoSEQ multiplex PCR. Of around 270,000 clones listed, roughly 84% were seen once; the top ten hold about a sixth. V lost 3 bases, J lost 3 bases, and 15 bases lay in between. Germline loops: CDR1 LNHDA, CDR2 SQIVND (reference sequence). CDR3 length: 16 residues. This chain links TRBV19 with TRBJ1-5, with D possibly TRBD1 on 5 matching bases. This TCR was sampled from a person between 65 and 79 years old with COVID-19, enrolled during active disease. Specimen: peripheral blood. The CDR3 DNA follows: TGTGCCAGTAGTATTCTTTGGGGGGGGAACAATCAGCCCCAGCATTTT. Its translation is CASSILWGGNNQPQHF.